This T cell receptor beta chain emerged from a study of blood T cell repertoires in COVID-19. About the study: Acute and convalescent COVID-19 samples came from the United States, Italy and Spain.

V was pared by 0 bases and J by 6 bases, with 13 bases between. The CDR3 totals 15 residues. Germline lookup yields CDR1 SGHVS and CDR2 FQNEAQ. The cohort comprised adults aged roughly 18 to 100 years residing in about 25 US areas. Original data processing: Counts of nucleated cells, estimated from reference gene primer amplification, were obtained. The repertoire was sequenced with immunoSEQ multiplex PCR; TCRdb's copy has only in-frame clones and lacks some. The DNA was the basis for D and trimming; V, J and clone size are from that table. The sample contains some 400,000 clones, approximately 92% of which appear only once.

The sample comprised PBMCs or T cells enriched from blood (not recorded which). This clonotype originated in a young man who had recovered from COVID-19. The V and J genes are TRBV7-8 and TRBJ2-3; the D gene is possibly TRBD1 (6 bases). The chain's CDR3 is CASSLAYHQGDTQYF. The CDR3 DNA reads TGTGCCAGCAGCTTAGCGTATCACCAGGGGGATACGCAGTATTTT.